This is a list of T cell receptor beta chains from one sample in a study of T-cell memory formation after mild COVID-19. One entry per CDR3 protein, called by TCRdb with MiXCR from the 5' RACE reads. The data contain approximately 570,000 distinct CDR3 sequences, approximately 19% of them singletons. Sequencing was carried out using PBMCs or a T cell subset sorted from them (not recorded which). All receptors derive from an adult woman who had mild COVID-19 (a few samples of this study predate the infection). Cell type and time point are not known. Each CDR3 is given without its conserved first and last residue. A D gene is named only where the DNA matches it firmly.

CDR3 protein: ASALEGQNYGYT
V gene: TRBV6-5
D gene: -

CDR3 protein: SASPGQDLYEQY
V gene: TRBV20-1
D gene: TRBD1

CDR3 protein: ASTLDSAGDREQY
V gene: TRBV7-9
D gene: TRBD2

CDR3 protein: ASSSGLAGPRTDTQY
V gene: TRBV6-5
D gene: TRBD2

CDR3 protein: ASSWTGGEETQY
V gene: TRBV3-1
D gene: TRBD1

CDR3 protein: ASSYVRGADNQPQH
V gene: TRBV6-5
D gene: -

CDR3 protein: ASSIFQGLEDTQY
V gene: TRBV10-2
D gene: -

CDR3 protein: ASSQYRDIPPF
V gene: TRBV27
D gene: -

CDR3 protein: ASSQDVGQGIGGYT
V gene: TRBV4-2
D gene: TRBD1

CDR3 protein: ASSSGGGAGNTEAF
V gene: TRBV6-5
D gene: -

CDR3 protein: ASSLVFTGELF
V gene: TRBV5-1
D gene: -

CDR3 protein: ATSTRSENTEAI
V gene: TRBV15
D gene: -

CDR3 protein: ATSGGKNTEAF
V gene: TRBV6-5
D gene: -

CDR3 protein: ASSRGDGVEAF
V gene: TRBV7-9
D gene: -

CDR3 protein: ASSPGFGKLF
V gene: TRBV7-2
D gene: -

CDR3 protein: ASSGQGQPQH
V gene: TRBV7-9
D gene: TRBD1

CDR3 protein: SVERREARGEQY
V gene: TRBV29-1
D gene: -

CDR3 protein: ASMRKGTQY
V gene: TRBV2
D gene: -

CDR3 protein: ASKLAEYNEQF
V gene: TRBV2
D gene: TRBD2

CDR3 protein: ASSQAVSYEQY
V gene: TRBV3-1
D gene: -

CDR3 protein: ASKTDPGAYGYT
V gene: TRBV19
D gene: -

CDR3 protein: ASSDQPGQGRTEAF
V gene: TRBV9
D gene: TRBD1

CDR3 protein: AIRGPGGEAF
V gene: TRBV10-3
D gene: -

CDR3 protein: ASSLRQMNTEAF
V gene: TRBV12-3/TRBV12-4
D gene: -

CDR3 protein: ATRGSGYTDTQY
V gene: TRBV15
D gene: TRBD2

CDR3 protein: ATSRGNQAQPQH
V gene: TRBV15
D gene: -

CDR3 protein: ASSVDGTTGYT
V gene: TRBV9
D gene: -

CDR3 protein: SARPDRGWETQY
V gene: TRBV20-1
D gene: TRBD1

CDR3 protein: ASSQVVGETQY
V gene: TRBV4-1
D gene: -

CDR3 protein: ASSHSLGVSQETQY
V gene: TRBV14
D gene: -

CDR3 protein: ASSPSWSPESSYNEQF
V gene: TRBV18
D gene: -

CDR3 protein: ASSWGQGANEQY
V gene: TRBV27
D gene: TRBD1

CDR3 protein: ASSQAEGAYEQY
V gene: TRBV4-2
D gene: -

CDR3 protein: ASSPLGGGQSYEQY
V gene: TRBV7-2
D gene: -

CDR3 protein: ASSPPPPWEETQY
V gene: TRBV5-1
D gene: -

CDR3 protein: AWSRPGQTNYGYT
V gene: TRBV30
D gene: TRBD1

CDR3 protein: ASSLGQGRAF
V gene: TRBV7-9
D gene: TRBD1

CDR3 protein: ATSRVPDEQY
V gene: TRBV15
D gene: -

CDR3 protein: ASSEGGIGEQY
V gene: TRBV5-1
D gene: -

CDR3 protein: ASSLGRRGLGMETQY
V gene: TRBV7-3
D gene: TRBD1

CDR3 protein: ASSFSGSHTDTQY
V gene: TRBV11-2
D gene: TRBD2

CDR3 protein: ASSPNVNRAYEQY
V gene: TRBV7-9
D gene: -

CDR3 protein: ASSFGGDTGELF
V gene: TRBV7-9
D gene: TRBD2

CDR3 protein: ASSPGPLRGTGELF
V gene: TRBV7-8
D gene: -

CDR3 protein: ASSPGTSGGGQF
V gene: TRBV5-1
D gene: TRBD2

CDR3 protein: ASSPQGAEPQH
V gene: TRBV4-2
D gene: TRBD1